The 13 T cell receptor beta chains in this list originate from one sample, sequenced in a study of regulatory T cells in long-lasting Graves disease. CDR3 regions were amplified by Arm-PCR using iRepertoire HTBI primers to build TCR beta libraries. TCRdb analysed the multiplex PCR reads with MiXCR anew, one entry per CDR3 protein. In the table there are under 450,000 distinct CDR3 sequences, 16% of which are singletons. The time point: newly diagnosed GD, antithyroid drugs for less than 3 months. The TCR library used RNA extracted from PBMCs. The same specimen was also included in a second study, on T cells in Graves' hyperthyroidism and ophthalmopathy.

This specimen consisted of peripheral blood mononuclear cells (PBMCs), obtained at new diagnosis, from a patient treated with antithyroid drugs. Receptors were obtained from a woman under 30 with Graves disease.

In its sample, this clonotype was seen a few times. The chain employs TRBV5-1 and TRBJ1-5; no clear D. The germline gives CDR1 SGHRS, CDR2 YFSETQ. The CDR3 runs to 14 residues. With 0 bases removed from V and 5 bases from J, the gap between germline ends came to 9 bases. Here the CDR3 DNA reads TGCGCCAGCAGCTTGGGAGATATCGATCAGCCCCAGCATTTT. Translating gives CASSLGDIDQPQHF.

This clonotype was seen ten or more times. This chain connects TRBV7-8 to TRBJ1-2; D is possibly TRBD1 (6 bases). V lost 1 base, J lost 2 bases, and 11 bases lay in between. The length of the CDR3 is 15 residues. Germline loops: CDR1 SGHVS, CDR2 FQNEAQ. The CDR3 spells CASSLVPGQNYGYTF. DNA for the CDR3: TGTGCCAGCAGCTTAGTGCCTGGACAGAACTATGGCTACACCTTC.

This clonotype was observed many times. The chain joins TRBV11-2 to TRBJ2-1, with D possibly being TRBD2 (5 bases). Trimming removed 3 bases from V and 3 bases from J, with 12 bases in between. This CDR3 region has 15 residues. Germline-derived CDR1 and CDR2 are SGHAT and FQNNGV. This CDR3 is CASSFDYLVYNEQFF. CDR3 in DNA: TGTGCCAGCAGCTTTGACTACCTCGTCTACAATGAGCAGTTCTTC.

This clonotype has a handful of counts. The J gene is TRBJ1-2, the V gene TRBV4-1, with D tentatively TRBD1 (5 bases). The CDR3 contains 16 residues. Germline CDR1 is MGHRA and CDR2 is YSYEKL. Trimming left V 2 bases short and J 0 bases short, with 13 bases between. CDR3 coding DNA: TGCGCCAGCAGCCAACTTCCGGGGACGACTAACTATGGCTACACCTTC. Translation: CASSQLPGTTNYGYTF.

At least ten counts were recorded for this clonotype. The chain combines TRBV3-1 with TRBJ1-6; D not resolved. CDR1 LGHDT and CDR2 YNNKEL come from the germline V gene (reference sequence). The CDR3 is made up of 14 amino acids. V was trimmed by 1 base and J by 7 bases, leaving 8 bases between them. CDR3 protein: CASSQGSINSPLHF. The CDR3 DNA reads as TGTGCCAGCAGCCAAGGAAGCATCAATTCACCCCTCCACTTT.

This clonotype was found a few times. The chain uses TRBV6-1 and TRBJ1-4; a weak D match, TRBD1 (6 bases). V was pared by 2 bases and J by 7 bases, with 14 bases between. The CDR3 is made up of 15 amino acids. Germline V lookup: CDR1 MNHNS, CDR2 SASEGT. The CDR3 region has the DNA TGTGCCAGCAGTGAACAGAGCGGGACATCTGAAAAACTGTTTTTT. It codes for CASSEQSGTSEKLFF.

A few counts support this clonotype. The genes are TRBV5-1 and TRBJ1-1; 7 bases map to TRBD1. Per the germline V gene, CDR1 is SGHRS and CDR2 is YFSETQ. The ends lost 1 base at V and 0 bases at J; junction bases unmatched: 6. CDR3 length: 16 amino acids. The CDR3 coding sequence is TGCGCCAGCAGCTTGCACAGGGGCCTAATGAACACTGAAGCTTTCTTT. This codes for CASSLHRGLMNTEAFF.

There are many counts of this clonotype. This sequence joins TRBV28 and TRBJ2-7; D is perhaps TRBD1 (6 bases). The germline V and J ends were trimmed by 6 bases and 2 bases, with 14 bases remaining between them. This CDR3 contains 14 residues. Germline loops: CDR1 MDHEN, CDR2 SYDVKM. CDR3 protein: CASRRATGTYEQYF. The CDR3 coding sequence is TGTGCCAGCAGGAGAGCAACAGGGACCTACGAGCAGTACTTC.

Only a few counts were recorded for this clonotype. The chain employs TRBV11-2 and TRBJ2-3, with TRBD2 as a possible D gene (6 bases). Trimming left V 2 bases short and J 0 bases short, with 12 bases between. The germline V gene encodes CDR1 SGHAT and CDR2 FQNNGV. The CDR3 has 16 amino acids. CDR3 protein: CASSLTYRGSTDTQYF. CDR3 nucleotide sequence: TGTGCCAGCAGCTTAACTTACCGGGGGAGCACAGATACGCAGTATTTT.

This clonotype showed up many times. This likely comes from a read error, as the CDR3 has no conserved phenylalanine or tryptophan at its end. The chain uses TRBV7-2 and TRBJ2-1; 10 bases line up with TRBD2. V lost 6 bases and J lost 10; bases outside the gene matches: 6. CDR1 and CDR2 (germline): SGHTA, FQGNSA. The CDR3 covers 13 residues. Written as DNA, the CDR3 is TGTGCCAGCAGGAGGACTAGCGGTTGGGAGCAGTTCTCC. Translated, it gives CASRRTSGWEQFS.

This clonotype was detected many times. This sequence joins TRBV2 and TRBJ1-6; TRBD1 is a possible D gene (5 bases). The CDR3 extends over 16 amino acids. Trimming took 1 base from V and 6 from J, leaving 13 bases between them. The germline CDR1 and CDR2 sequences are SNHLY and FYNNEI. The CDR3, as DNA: TGTGCCAGCAGTGAAGGGGGCAGGCGTGCTAATTCACCCCTCCACTTT. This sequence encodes CASSEGGRRANSPLHF. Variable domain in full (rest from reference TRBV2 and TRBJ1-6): EPEVTQTPSHQVTQMGQEVILRCVPISNHLYFYWYRQILGQKVEFLVSFYNNEISEKSEIFDDQFSVERPDGSNFTLKIRSTKLEDSAMYFCASSEGGRRANSPLHFGNGTRLTVT.

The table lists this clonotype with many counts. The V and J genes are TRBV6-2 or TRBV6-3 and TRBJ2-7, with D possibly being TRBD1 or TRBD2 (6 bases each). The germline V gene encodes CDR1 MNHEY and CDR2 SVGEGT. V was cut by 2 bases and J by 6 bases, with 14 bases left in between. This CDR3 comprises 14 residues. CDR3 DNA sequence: TGTGCCAGCAGTTACCCCAAAGGGGGGATCGAGCAGTACTTC. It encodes CASSYPKGGIEQYF.

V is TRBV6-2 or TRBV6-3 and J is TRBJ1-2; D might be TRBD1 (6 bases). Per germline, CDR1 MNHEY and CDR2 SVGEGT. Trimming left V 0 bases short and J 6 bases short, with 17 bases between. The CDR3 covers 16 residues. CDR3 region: CASSYSRGRGWNGYTF. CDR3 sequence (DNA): TGTGCCAGCAGTTACTCGAGGGGGAGGGGGTGGAATGGCTACACCTTC.